The rows below give T cell receptor beta chains drawn from one sample of a study of T cells after yellow fever vaccination. TCRdb recomputed calls from the 5' RACE reads with MiXCR, one row per CDR3 protein. The sample has about 350,000 distinct CDR3 sequences; 9.5% to 13% are singletons. The sequencing here drew on PBMCs, taken on the day of the first yellow fever vaccination. Source of these receptors: a man aged 18 to 35 who received the YFV17D yellow fever vaccine. CDR3s include the opening cysteine and the closing phenylalanine or tryptophan. A D gene is named only where the DNA matches it firmly. Not every row has a clone size; where given, it reads once, few, many or a size class.

v_call	j_call	clone_size	d_call	cdr3_nt	cdr3_aa
TRBV20-1	TRBJ2-5	-	-	TGCAGTGCTATAAAGGGCCAAGAGACCCAGTACTTC	CSAIKGQETQYF
TRBV5-5	TRBJ2-3	few	-	TGTGCCAGCAGCTTCTCAGGGGATGGTACAGATACGCAGTATTTT	CASSFSGDGTDTQYF
TRBV11-2	TRBJ2-4	-	TRBD2	TGTGCCAGCAGCTCCGTAGCGGGGGTAACTGGAAACATTCAGTACTTC	CASSSVAGVTGNIQYF
TRBV29-1	TRBJ2-1	many	TRBD1	TGCAGCGTTGAGCTGGACAGGGGGCAATACAATGAGCAGTTCTTC	CSVELDRGQYNEQFF
TRBV12-3/TRBV12-4	TRBJ2-3	many	TRBD2	TGTGCCAGCAGGGCCCGGGGGCGGGGGGTCCTCCGATCTAGCACAGATACGCAGTATTTT	CASRARGRGVLRSSTDTQYF
TRBV4-3	TRBJ1-1	few	-	TGCGCCAGCAGCCAAGATCCGCCCTCAGAAGCTTTCTTT	CASSQDPPSEAFF
TRBV14	TRBJ1-1	few	-	TGTGCCAGCAGCCGAACGAAGAACACTGAAGCTTTCTTT	CASSRTKNTEAFF
TRBV6-5	TRBJ1-4	-	TRBD1	TGTGCCAGCAGTTATTTAGGACAGGGGGCTAATGAAAAACTGTTTTTT	CASSYLGQGANEKLFF
TRBV5-1	TRBJ2-1	-	TRBD1	TGCGCCAGCAGCCCAAAGGACAGGGGCGATCTTCGGTTCTTC	CASSPKDRGDLRFF
TRBV18	TRBJ1-5	-	-	TGTGCCAGCTCACCAGGGGTAGAACAGCCCCAGCATTTT	CASSPGVEQPQHF
TRBV12-3/TRBV12-4	TRBJ1-1	-	TRBD1	TGTGCCAGCAGTTTAGGGGGGACAGGGGGCTATGAAGCTTTCTTT	CASSLGGTGGYEAFF
TRBV29-1	TRBJ2-7	-	-	TGCAGCGTTAAGACAGTCCTTACCTACGAGCAGTACTTC	CSVKTVLTYEQYF
TRBV12-3/TRBV12-4	TRBJ2-2	few	-	TGTGCCAGCAGTTCTTTGGGGCGCCCCGGGGAGCTGTTTTTT	CASSSLGRPGELFF
TRBV6-1	TRBJ2-3	-	TRBD2	TGTGCCAGCAGTAAGCGGGGGGGCATTGATACGCAGTATTTT	CASSKRGGIDTQYF
TRBV5-1	TRBJ2-5	few	-	TGCGCCAGCAGCTTGGCCCCCGCGTCTGACCAAGAGACCCAGTACTTC	CASSLAPASDQETQYF
TRBV5-1	TRBJ2-1	many	TRBD2	TGCGCCAGCAGCGGGTTAGCGGGGAGCTCCTACAATGAGCAGTTCTTC	CASSGLAGSSYNEQFF
TRBV6-2/TRBV6-3	TRBJ1-2	few	-	TGTGCCAGCAGTTACTCGGGCAGAAACTATGGCTACACCTTC	CASSYSGRNYGYTF
TRBV6-1	TRBJ1-4	-	TRBD1	TGTGCCAGCAGTAAAACAGGGGGAACTAATGAAAAACTGTTTTTT	CASSKTGGTNEKLFF
TRBV12-3/TRBV12-4	TRBJ2-3	few	TRBD2	TGTGCCAGCAGCGGGGGGGAGGCAGATACGCAGTATTTT	CASSGGEADTQYF
TRBV5-8	TRBJ1-1	few	-	TGTGCCAGCAGCATCGAATTACAGGACACTGAAGCTTTCTTT	CASSIELQDTEAFF
TRBV5-4	TRBJ2-1	-	TRBD2	TGTGCCAGCAGCTTGGATAGCGGGGCTACCTACAATGAGCAGTTCTTC	CASSLDSGATYNEQFF
TRBV3-1	TRBJ1-1	-	-	TGTGCCAGCAGCCAAGGTTTAGGGAGAACTGAAGCTTTCTTT	CASSQGLGRTEAFF
TRBV20-1	TRBJ2-3	few	TRBD2	TGCAGTGCTAGTGGACGCCTAGCGGGGCTCCCTAGCACAGATACGCAGTATTTT	CSASGRLAGLPSTDTQYF